The clone carrying this T cell receptor (beta chain) was counted between two and nine times. Its matching antigen is unknown. Per germline, CDR1 MNHNY and CDR2 SVGAGI (reference sequence). Trimming cost V 6 bases and J 6 bases, with 20 bases left between them. This CDR3 has 15 residues. This sample was taken from a study of tumor and adjacent non-tumor tissue in lung cancer. Whole-study context: There were about 12 adenocarcinoma, a couple of squamous cell carcinoma and 1 small cell lung cancer cases.

Study-wide results and limits: Normal lung showed higher cumulative top 100 clone frequency than tumor.

The template was RNA from unsorted bulk tissue. The library came from three nested PCR rounds adapted from ARM-PCR protocols. Each CDR3 protein is one row after TCRdb ran MiXCR on the multiplex PCR reads. This table holds under 150,000 distinct CDR3 sequences, approximately 72% found once. V gene TRBV6-6 combines with J gene TRBJ1-1; D perhaps matches TRBD1 (6 bases). The TCR originated in a man aged 55-75 years with small cell lung cancer. Sequencing was carried out using lung tumor tissue. The CDR3 DNA sequence: TGTGCCAGCAGGGGACATCCACTAAGGGGGTCTGAAGCTTTCTTT. Its protein product is CASRGHPLRGSEAFF.